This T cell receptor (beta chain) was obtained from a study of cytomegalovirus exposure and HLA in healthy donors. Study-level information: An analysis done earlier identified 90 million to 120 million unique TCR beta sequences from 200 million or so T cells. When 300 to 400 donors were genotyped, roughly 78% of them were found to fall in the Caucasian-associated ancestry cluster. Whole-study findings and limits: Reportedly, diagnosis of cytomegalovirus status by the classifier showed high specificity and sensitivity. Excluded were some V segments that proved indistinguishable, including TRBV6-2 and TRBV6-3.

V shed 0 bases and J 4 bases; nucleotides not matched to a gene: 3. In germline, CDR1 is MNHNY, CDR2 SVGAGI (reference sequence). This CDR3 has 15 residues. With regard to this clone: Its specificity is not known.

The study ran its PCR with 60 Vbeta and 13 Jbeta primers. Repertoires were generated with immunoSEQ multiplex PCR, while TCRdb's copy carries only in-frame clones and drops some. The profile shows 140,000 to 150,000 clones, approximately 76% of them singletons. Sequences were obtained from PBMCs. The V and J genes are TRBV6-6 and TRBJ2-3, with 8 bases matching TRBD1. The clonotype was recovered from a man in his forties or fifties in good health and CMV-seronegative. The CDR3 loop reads CASSYSGQGADTQYF. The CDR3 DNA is TGTGCCAGCAGTTACTCAGGACAGGGAGCAGATACGCAGTATTTT.